The 25 T cell receptor beta chains in this list originate from one sample, sequenced in a study of regulatory T cells in long-lasting Graves disease. Time point noted: newly diagnosed GD, antithyroid drugs for less than 3 months. RNA from PBMCs was the source of the TCR library. HTBI primers from iRepertoire and Arm-PCR of CDR3 regions yielded the TCR beta libraries. In TCRdb, the multiplex PCR reads were re-called with MiXCR into one record per CDR3 protein. The table has about 540,000 distinct CDR3 sequences, about 14% seen once; the top ten hold roughly a tenth. These sequences were also reported in another study, on T cells in Graves' hyperthyroidism and ophthalmopathy.

Sequencing used peripheral blood mononuclear cells (PBMCs), obtained at new diagnosis, from a patient treated with antithyroid drugs. All receptors derive from a man aged 30 to 39 with Graves disease.

This clonotype has at least ten counts. The rearrangement uses TRBV3-1 and TRBJ1-1; no clear D gene. CDR3 size: 15 residues. V lost 1 base and J 2 bases, leaving 11 bases between the germline ends. Germline CDR1 reads LGHDT; CDR2 reads YNNKEL (reference sequence). The chain's CDR3 is CASSQVGGANTEAFF. CDR3 in DNA: TGTGCCAGCAGCCAAGTCGGCGGAGCTAACACTGAAGCTTTCTTT.

Many counts were recorded for this clonotype. The DNA of the CDR3 is TGCAGTGCCTTGAACTACGAGCAGTACTTC. Amino acid sequence: CSALNYEQYF. The genes are TRBV20-1 and TRBJ2-7; D call uncertain. The CDR3 runs 10 residues. Germline CDR1 is DFQATT and CDR2 is SNEGSKA (reference sequence). The V end lost 6 bases, the J end lost 3 bases, and 6 bases lay between the germline ends.

This clonotype was found many times. One end of the junction fails to match germline, which may point to a read error. The rearrangement links TRBV11-2 to TRBJ2-1, with TRBD2 matching 12 bases. Germline CDR1 and CDR2: SGHAT and FQNNGV. This CDR3 has 19 residues. For the CDR3, the DNA is TGTGCCAGCAGCTTGCTCCCCCCGCTAGCGGGAGGGCCGAGGAATGAGCGGTTCTTC. Encoded protein: CASSLLPPLAGGPRNERFF.

This clonotype was seen many times. The chain has TRBV6-1 and TRBJ1-2, with D maybe TRBD1 (6 bases). V was trimmed by 6 bases and J by 6 bases, leaving 11 bases between them. CDR1 and CDR2 (germline): MNHNS, SASEGT. The CDR3 runs to 12 residues. The CDR3 loop is CASSPQGHGYTF. DNA of the CDR3: TGTGCCAGCAGCCCCCAGGGGCATGGCTACACCTTC.

This clonotype was recorded at least ten times. The V gene is TRBV27, the J gene TRBJ2-1; a weak D match, TRBD1 (6 bases). Trimming took 4 bases from V and 1 from J, leaving 14 bases between them. The CDR3 has 16 residues. Germline CDR1 reads MNHEY; CDR2 reads SMNVEV (reference sequence). CDR3 protein: CASSYPGEGSYNEQFF. The CDR3 nucleotides read TGTGCCAGCAGTTACCCAGGGGAAGGATCCTACAATGAGCAGTTCTTC.

At least ten counts were recorded for this clonotype. This chain links TRBV27 with TRBJ1-4; D unclear. V was shortened by 6 bases and J by 8 bases, with 7 bases between the two germline ends. The V gene's germline CDR1 is MNHEY and CDR2 SMNVEV (reference sequence). The CDR3 contains 11 residues. The CDR3 coding sequence is TGTGCCAGCAGATTCCAGGAAAAACTGTTTTTT. It translates to CASRFQEKLFF.

This clonotype was counted a few times. CDR3 sequence: CATRAGLAGEGEQFF. Here the CDR3 DNA reads TGTGCCACCCGCGCGGGACTAGCGGGAGAGGGTGAGCAGTTCTTC. The chain recombines TRBV24-1 with TRBJ2-1; 14 bases map to TRBD2. The CDR3 loop spans 15 amino acids. Germline-derived CDR1 and CDR2 are KGHDR and SFDVKD. Unmatched junction bases numbered 9, after V lost 9 bases and J lost 9 bases.

In nucleotides, the CDR3 is TGTGCCAGCAGGGGGAGGATAGCGGGAGGGGACAATGAGCAGTTCTTC. This gives the protein CASRGRIAGGDNEQFF. The chain couples TRBV12-3 or TRBV12-4 to TRBJ2-1; 11 nucleotides agree with TRBD2. V lost 6 bases to trimming and J lost 5 bases; unmatched junction nucleotides: 9. The CDR3 length is 16 residues.

For this clonotype: One base away lies a much larger clone, so this may be a sequencing read error. This chain joins TRBV29-1 and TRBJ2-7, with a weak D call TRBD1 (5 bases). The CDR3 runs to 15 residues. Looked up from germline, CDR1 is SQVTM and CDR2 is ANQGSEA. DNA of the CDR3: TGCAACGCCCTAGGCGGACAACTACCTACCTACGAGCAGTACTTC. It yields the protein CNALGGQLPTYEQYF.

This clonotype was seen many times. V gene TRBV3-1 combines with J gene TRBJ2-7; 8 positions agree with TRBD2. This CDR3 is 15 amino acids long. With V trimmed by 0 bases and J by 4 bases, 5 bases remained unmatched. The germline gives CDR1 LGHDT, CDR2 YNNKEL (reference sequence). CDR3 bases: TGTGCCAGCAGCCAAGATGACCGGGAGGGGTACGAGCAGTACTTC. It specifies CASSQDDREGYEQYF.

This clonotype was recorded at least ten times. The CDR3 DNA sequence: TGTGCCAGCGTGCGGGACAGGGGAACAGATACGCAGTATTTT. It yields the protein CASVRDRGTDTQYF. This rearrangement joins TRBV2 to TRBJ2-3, with 10 bases that match TRBD1. J lost 3 bases, V lost 8 bases, and 5 bases had no gene match. CDR3 length: 14 amino acids. From germline, CDR1 is SNHLY and CDR2 FYNNEI.

This clonotype occurred many times. V usage is TRBV7-9 and J usage is TRBJ1-1, with D hard to call. Per germline, CDR1 SEHNR and CDR2 FQNEAQ (reference sequence). The CDR3 length is 11 residues. Trimming removed 8 bases at V and 3 bases at J, with 7 bases between. The CDR3 coding sequence is TGTGCCAGCGAACGGGACACTGAAGCTTTCTTT. This codes for CASERDTEAFF.

Remarks on this clonotype: A read error is possible here, since a much larger clone lies one base away. This chain connects TRBV20-1 to TRBJ1-1; tentative D call: TRBD1 (5 bases). Germline V CDR1 and CDR2: DFQATT, SNEGSKA (reference sequence). The CDR3 extends over 14 amino acids. V lost 2 bases and J lost 3, with 13 bases in between. The CDR3 loop reads CSARRGEGDTEAFF. Written as DNA, the CDR3 is TGCAGTGCTAGAAGGGGAGAAGGGGACACTGAAGCTTTCTTT.

This clonotype was picked up many times. The rearrangement uses TRBV29-1 and TRBJ1-2, with D tentatively TRBD1 (5 bases). Germline assignment: CDR1 SQVTM and CDR2 ANQGSEA. V was clipped by 3 bases and J by 8 bases, with 13 bases between them. The CDR3 spans 12 residues. The CDR3 protein is CSVEEGLKGYTF. The CDR3, as DNA: TGCAGCGTTGAGGAGGGACTCAAGGGCTACACCTTC.

This clonotype was detected many times. This chain joins TRBV10-3 and TRBJ2-1, with TRBD2 matching 10 bases. CDR3 size: 18 residues. Trimming at V came to 11 bases and at J to 0 bases, leaving 16 bases not matched to a gene. Germline CDR1 ENHRY, CDR2 SYGVKD. As DNA, the CDR3 is TGTGCCGCAGGGCGCGGTCTAGCGGGAGCGAACTCCTACAATGAGCAGTTCTTC. Translated, it gives CAAGRGLAGANSYNEQFF.

A few counts support this clonotype. The J gene is TRBJ2-3, the V gene TRBV14; possibly TRBD2 for D (6 bases). V gave up 5 bases and J gave up 1 base, with 7 bases separating them. Germline CDR1 and CDR2: SGHDN and FVKESK. The CDR3 consists of 13 residues. CDR3 coding DNA: TGTGCCAGCAGCGGGACTCGCACAGATACGCAGTATTTT. Translated, it gives CASSGTRTDTQYF.

The CDR3 DNA sequence: TGTGCCAGCAGCCATCGGACAGCGAAGAAAGCTTTCTTT. Translating gives CASSHRTAKKAFF. The chain joins TRBV3-1 to TRBJ1-1; weak D call: TRBD1 (6 bases). This CDR3 comprises 13 residues. Between the trimmed V and J ends, which lost 3 bases and 9 bases, there was a span of 14 bases. Germline CDR1 LGHDT, CDR2 YNNKEL (reference sequence).

This clonotype was counted at least ten times. The chain has TRBV9 and TRBJ2-1; 10 bases fit TRBD2. The CDR3 totals 15 residues. Germline assignment: CDR1 SGDLS and CDR2 YYNGEE. The V and J ends lost 6 bases and 5 bases, in that order; junction bases with no gene match: 8. CDR3: CASTTLAGGDNEQFF. The CDR3, as DNA: TGTGCCAGCACCACGTTAGCGGGAGGAGACAATGAGCAGTTCTTC.

This clonotype came up a few times. The rearrangement links TRBV27 to TRBJ2-5; possible D gene TRBD1, 6 bases. Germline CDR1 reads MNHEY; CDR2 reads SMNVEV (reference sequence). This CDR3 is built from 14 residues. The V end was cut by 8 bases, the J end by 5 bases, with 18 bases between. For the CDR3, the DNA is TGTGCCAGCGGGCCTCTTGGGGACACGGAGACCCAGTACTTC. This gives the protein CASGPLGDTETQYF.

This clonotype was picked up many times. The V call is TRBV12-3 or TRBV12-4, the J call TRBJ2-2; D remains unclear. Trimming took 5 bases from V and 8 from J, leaving 15 bases between them. The CDR3 covers 14 residues. CDR3 nucleotides: TGTGCCAGCAGTCCTCGGACCCCGACAGGGGAGCTGTTTTTT. As protein: CASSPRTPTGELFF.

The gene calls are TRBV20-1 and TRBJ2-7; 14 bases align to TRBD2. Germline assignment: CDR1 DFQATT and CDR2 SNEGSKA (reference sequence). The CDR3 runs to 16 residues. The ends lost 0 bases at V and 3 bases at J; junction bases unmatched: 4. The CDR3 region is CSAREGTSGSFYEQYF. The CDR3, as DNA: TGCAGTGCTAGAGAGGGGACTAGCGGGAGTTTCTACGAGCAGTACTTC.

This clonotype was seen ten or more times. The chain employs TRBV20-1 and TRBJ2-1; 8 bases are a match to TRBD2. Germline loops: CDR1 DFQATT, CDR2 SNEGSKA (reference sequence). This CDR3 has 15 amino acids. V shed 3 bases, J shed 2 bases, and the junction held 6 bases outside the gene matches. The CDR3 nucleotides read TGCAGTGCTAGTCTCCCGGGAGGGCCCTACAATGAGCAGTTCTTC. Its protein product is CSASLPGGPYNEQFF.

Comment on this clonotype: With a much larger clone just one base away, this may be a read error. V and J are TRBV12-3 or TRBV12-4 and TRBJ2-6; no clear D gene. CDR3 length: 12 amino acids. Trimming took off 4 bases at V and 16 bases at J, with 14 bases between the two ends. The chain's CDR3 is CASSYVVDGLTF. In nucleotides, the CDR3 is TGTGCCAGCAGTTATGTGGTTGACGGGCTGACTTTC.

This clonotype was seen ten or more times. The chain links TRBV27 to TRBJ2-3; 9 bases fit TRBD2. The CDR3 loop spans 17 amino acids. V shed 0 bases and J 2 bases; nucleotides not matched to a gene: 6. From germline, CDR1 is MNHEY and CDR2 SMNVEV (reference sequence). The CDR3, as DNA: TGTGCCAGCAGTTTATCCCTTTCTAGCGGGAACACAGATACGCAGTATTTT. Protein product: CASSLSLSSGNTDTQYF.

This chain links TRBV28 with TRBJ2-3; D may be TRBD2 (5 bases). V was pared by 6 bases and J by 11 bases, with 18 bases between. This CDR3 region has 13 residues. Germline V gene data show CDR1 as MDHEN and CDR2 as SYDVKM. The CDR3 spells CASSSSGELGQYF. The CDR3 bases are TGTGCCAGCAGCTCGAGCGGCGAATTGGGGCAGTATTTT. Supplemented by reference TRBV28 and TRBJ2-3, the full variable domain reads DVKVTQSSRYLVKRTGEKVFLECVQDMDHENMFWYRQDPGLGLRLIYFSYDVKMKEKGDIPEGYSVSREKKERFSLILESASTNQTSMYLCASSSSGELGQYFGPGTRLTVL.